This TCR beta chain appears in the sequencing data of a study of T cell repertoires in cytomegalovirus infection. V shed 6 bases and J shed 0 bases, with 17 bases lying between them. The V gene's germline CDR1 is DFQATT and CDR2 SNEGSKA (reference sequence). This CDR3 contains 15 residues. One entry per CDR3 protein results from TCRdb running MiXCR on the reads. The sample has about 490,000 distinct CDR3 sequences, over 9% seen once. The sequencing sample was made of PBMCs. The chain carries TRBV20-1 and TRBJ1-1; possibly TRBD1 for D (5 bases). This clonotype was sampled from a human donor in good health (CMV status not recorded). Some clones in this sample may be carry-over from other donors' samples. CDR3 sequence reads: CSAVLTEPMNTEAFF. CDR3 bases: TGCAGTGCCGTCCTGACAGAGCCGATGAACACTGAAGCTTTCTTT.